The TCR beta chain described here comes from a study of human T cells and chemical hapten exposure. Study details: For the roughly 25-week duration of the study, patients were given weekly doses of diphenylcyclopropenone on the scalp. Per-sample TCR yields varied mainly from small pooled library volume differences.

There are many counts of this clonotype. What it binds is not known. MiXCR was run by TCRdb on the RACE reads, yielding one entry per CDR3 protein. Of about 260,000 distinct CDR3 sequences detected, over 8% appear once; the ten largest clones hold under 2.5%. Whole-study findings and limits: Compared to controls, expanded TCRs made significantly more large clusters of similar CDR3s.

This sample's time point: pre-sensitization, week 0. Treatment meaning: therapeutic diphenylcyclopropenone sensitization with weekly scalp DPC. Total RNA came from unfractionated whole blood. The germline V gene encodes CDR1 SGHRS and CDR2 YFSETQ. V gave up 4 bases and J gave up 1 base, with 2 bases separating them. The CDR3 runs to 12 residues. The sample consisted of whole blood, taken in connection with sensitization to the hapten diphenylcyclopropenone (DPC). The TCR sequence derives from a woman in her thirties or forties with alopecia areata. Some clones in this sample may be carry-over from other donors' samples. V is TRBV5-1 and J is TRBJ2-2; D gene unclear. CDR3 in amino acids: CASSVNTGELFF. CDR3 nucleotide sequence: TGCGCCAGCAGCGTGAACACCGGGGAGCTGTTTTTT.